This record concerns one T cell receptor beta chain sequence. Its antigen is currently unknown. Looked up from germline, CDR1 is MNHEY and CDR2 is SVGAGI. V lost 6 bases and J 3 bases, leaving 15 bases between the germline ends. The CDR3 spans 15 residues. The record originates from a study of T cell responses to AZD1222 COVID-19 vaccine. Method: immunoSEQ multiplex PCR; TCRdb's copy keeps in-frame clones and lacks some. This sample has some 120,000 clones, with around 87% found just once. Study observations and caveats: Repertoires were obtained solely post-peak T cell response. CD4 TCRs covered the whole spike, strongest at regions 160-218 and 743-854. Regions left unmutated in variants are reportedly the target of nearly half of spike-specific TCRs. Donors in the cohort were predominantly white British and more often female, and clonal diversity was possibly underestimated.

This chain connects TRBV6-5 to TRBJ2-1; possibly TRBD1 or TRBD2 for D (5 bases each). The sequences come from peripheral blood, collected on day 0 of AZD1222 vaccination. The sequence was obtained from an adult in good health. CDR3 region: CASSQGTPFYNEQFF. Here the CDR3 DNA reads TGTGCCAGCAGCCAAGGGACCCCATTCTACAATGAGCAGTTCTTC.